The source of this T cell receptor beta chain is a study of shared clonotypes between healthy human individuals. This clone occurred a few times. Its antigen is still unknown. The study ran the assay at deep level. Amplification in unsorted PBMC replicate PCRs started from around 330 ng DNA, which equals about 33,000 T cell genomes. Some clones are missing from TCRdb's copy, which holds only in-frame ones; the method was immunoSEQ multiplex PCR. The data contain 400,000 to 550,000 clones, 79% of them singletons. Findings of the study overall: The sampled material consisted only of blood, and tissue repertoires are likely to differ.

The V end was cut by 4 bases, the J end by 0 bases, with 10 bases between. CDR3 length: 14 amino acids. CDR1 and CDR2 (germline): SGHAT, FQNNGV. The chain recombines TRBV11-2 with TRBJ2-7; D possibly corresponds to TRBD2 (5 bases). What was sequenced was PBMCs. This TCR was sampled from a woman aged 40 to 50 in good health. Some clones in this sample may be carry-over from other donors' samples. The CDR3 region is CASSSGVGSYEQYF. CDR3 bases: TGTGCCAGCAGCTCCGGGGTGGGCTCCTACGAGCAGTACTTC.